Listed here is a single T cell receptor (beta chain). Its antigen remains undetermined. This sample was taken from a study of CXCR3-negative and CXCR3-positive naive CD8 T cells (dated by TCRdb to 2018 to 2020). Study-level background: In total, roughly 140 million TRB reads were obtained, which works out to roughly 1.5 +/- 0.3 million reads per library. The TRBV-TRBJ cluster analysis covered naive subsets from about 5 donors and memory cells from 3 donors. Data from about 10 donors, pooled across two independent experiments, went into the diversity and physicochemical repertoire analyses.

Each CD8+ T cell subset was flow-sorted in triplicate, and 300,000 cells per subset were placed directly into RLT lysis buffer. Naive CD8+ T cells were defined stringently as CD45RO-CCR7+CD27+CD95- to exclude memory contaminants. Standard density gradient centrifugation was used to isolate peripheral blood mononuclear cells from buffy coats. Naive CXCR3-negative and CXCR3-positive CD8+ T cells were flow-sorted using a FACSAria III. Total RNA was extracted from sorted cells using an RNeasy Mini Kit. Spanning cysteine to phenylalanine, the CDR3 consists of 15 amino acids. No coding sequence is recorded. From a lookup of the germline V gene, CDR1 and CDR2 are MGHRA and YSYEKL. The paper as a whole reports these results and caveats: Both naive subsets had comparably high repertoire diversity, while memory CD8+ T cells had much lower repertoire diversity. Because surface CD5, which is linked to self-reactivity in mice, was comparable between the naive subsets, TCR interaction strength was also inferred from TRB CDR3 physicochemical properties. Naive CXCR3-negative and CXCR3-positive cells from the same donor showed similar TRBV-TRBJ usage, whereas memory cells showed distinct patterns. Freshly isolated PBMCs were used for most assays because CXCR3 expression partially decreased after cryopreservation. Compared with CXCR3-negative naive cells, CXCR3-positive naive cells had TRB CDR3s with higher hydrophobicity (lower Kidera factor 4), lower energy, and higher strength and volume indices.

The sample was run on a NextSeq 550. The Human TCR Profiling Kit (MiLaboratory) was used to prepare UMI-labeled 5' RACE TRB cDNA libraries. The full amount of extracted RNA was used for cDNA synthesis, and the full amount of resulting cDNA was used for PCR amplification. Libraries were prepared in parallel using an identical number of PCR cycles. The original pipeline was this. With a minimum of two reads required per UMI, MIGEC and MiXCR pulled out about 52,000 +/- 9,100 unique UMI-labeled TRB cDNA molecules from each library. On average, each library contained approximately 40,000 +/- 10,000 functional in-frame TRB CDR3 nucleotide clonotypes without stop codons. After downsampling to 5000 UMI-labeled TRB molecules per sample, diversity metrics, including normalized Shannon-Wiener and Chao1, were computed in VDJtools. VDJtools computed clonotype-size-weighted physicochemical properties of the central five CDR3 residues: interaction energy, strength, volume and Kidera factor 4. TCRdb reprocessed the reads into one record per CDR3 protein sequence, lacking DNA. These V and J calls originate from TCRdb's pipeline instead of the authors' own analysis. This sample's listing comprises about 130,000 distinct CDR3 sequences. Less than 0.3% of the sample is in the top ten clones.

The sample was naive CXCR3- CD8+ T cells from blood. Read against the paper, the sample's cell subset or site label means: CD45RO-CCR7+CD27+CD95- naive CD8+ T cells lacking CXCR3 (TNR3-). The source of this sequence is a human donor in good health. Some clones in this sample may be carry-over from other donors' samples. Recombination connected TRBV4-1 to TRBJ2-1; TCRdb outputs TRBD2, but without DNA this stays unchecked. CDR3 region: CASSQLGLAGHEQFF.